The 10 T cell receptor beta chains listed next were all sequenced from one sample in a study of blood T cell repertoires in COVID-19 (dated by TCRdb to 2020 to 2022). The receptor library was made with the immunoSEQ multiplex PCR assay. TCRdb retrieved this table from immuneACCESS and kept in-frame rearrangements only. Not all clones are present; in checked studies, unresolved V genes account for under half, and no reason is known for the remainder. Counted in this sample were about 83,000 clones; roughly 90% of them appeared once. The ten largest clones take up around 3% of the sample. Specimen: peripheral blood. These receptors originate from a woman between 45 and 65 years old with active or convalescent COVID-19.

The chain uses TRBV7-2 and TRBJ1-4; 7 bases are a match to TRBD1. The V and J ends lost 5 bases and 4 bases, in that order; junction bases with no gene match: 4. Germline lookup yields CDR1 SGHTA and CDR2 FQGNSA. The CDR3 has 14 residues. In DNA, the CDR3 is TGTGCCAGCAGCCCGACAGGGAGTAATGAAAAACTGTTTTTT. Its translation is CASSPTGSNEKLFF.

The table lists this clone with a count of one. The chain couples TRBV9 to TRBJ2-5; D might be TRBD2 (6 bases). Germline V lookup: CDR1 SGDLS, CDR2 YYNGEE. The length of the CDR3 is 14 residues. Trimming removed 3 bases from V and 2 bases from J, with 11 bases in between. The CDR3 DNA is TGTGCCAGCAGCGAACCGGGACTTCAAGAGACCCAGTACTTC. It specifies CASSEPGLQETQYF.

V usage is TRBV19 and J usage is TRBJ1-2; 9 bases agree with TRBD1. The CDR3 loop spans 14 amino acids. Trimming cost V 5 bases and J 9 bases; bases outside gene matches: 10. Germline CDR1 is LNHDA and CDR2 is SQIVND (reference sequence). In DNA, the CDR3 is TGTGCCAGTAGTGTTTTAGGGACAGGGTCTAGCTACACCTTC. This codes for CASSVLGTGSSYTF.

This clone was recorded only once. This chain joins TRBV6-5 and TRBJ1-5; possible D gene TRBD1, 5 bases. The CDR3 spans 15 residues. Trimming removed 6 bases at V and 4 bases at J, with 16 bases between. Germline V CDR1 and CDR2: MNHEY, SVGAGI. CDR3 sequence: CASSPGAGGNQPQHF. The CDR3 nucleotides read TGTGCCAGCAGCCCCGGGGCGGGGGGGAATCAGCCCCAGCATTTT.

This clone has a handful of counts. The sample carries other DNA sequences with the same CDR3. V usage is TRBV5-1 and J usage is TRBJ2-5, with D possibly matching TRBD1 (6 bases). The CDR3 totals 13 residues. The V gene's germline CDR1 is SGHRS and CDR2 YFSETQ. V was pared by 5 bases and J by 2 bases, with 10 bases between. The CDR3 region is CASSRGQQETQYF. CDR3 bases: TGCGCCAGCAGTAGAGGACAGCAAGAGACCCAGTACTTC.

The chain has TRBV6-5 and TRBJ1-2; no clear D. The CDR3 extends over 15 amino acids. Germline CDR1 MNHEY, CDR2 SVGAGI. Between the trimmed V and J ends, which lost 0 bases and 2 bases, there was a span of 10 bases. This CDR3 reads CASSYSAGGNYGYTF. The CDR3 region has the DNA TGTGCCAGCAGTTACTCAGCGGGCGGGAACTATGGCTACACCTTC.

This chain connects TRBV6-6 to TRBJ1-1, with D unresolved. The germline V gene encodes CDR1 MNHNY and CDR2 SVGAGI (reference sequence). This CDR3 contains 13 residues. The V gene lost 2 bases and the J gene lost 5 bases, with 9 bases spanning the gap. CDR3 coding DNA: TGTGCCAGCAGTTACCTGGCGGGGACTGAAGCTTTCTTT. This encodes CASSYLAGTEAFF.

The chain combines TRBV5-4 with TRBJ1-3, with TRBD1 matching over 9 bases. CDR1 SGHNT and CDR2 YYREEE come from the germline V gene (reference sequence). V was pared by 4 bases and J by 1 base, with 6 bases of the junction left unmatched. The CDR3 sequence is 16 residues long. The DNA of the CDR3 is TGTGCCAGCAGCCCGGGACAGGGAATTTCTGGAAACACCATATATTTT. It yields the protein CASSPGQGISGNTIYF.

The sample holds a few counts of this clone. The CDR3 nucleotides read TGTGCCAGCAGCTTAGATGCCCCGGGGACAGGTCGATGGGATGAGCAGTTCTTC. Translation: CASSLDAPGTGRWDEQFF. The chain recombines TRBV11-3 with TRBJ2-1, with 8 positions matching TRBD1. The J segment lost 8 bases and the V segment lost 0 bases, leaving 15 bases of the junction unmatched. The CDR3 totals 18 residues. The germline gives CDR1 SGHNT, CDR2 YENEEA.

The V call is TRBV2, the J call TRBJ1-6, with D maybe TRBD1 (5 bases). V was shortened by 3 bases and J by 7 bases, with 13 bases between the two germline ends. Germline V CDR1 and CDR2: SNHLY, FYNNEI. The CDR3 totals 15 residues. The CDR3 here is CASSERDGINSPLHF. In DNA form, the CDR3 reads TGTGCCAGCAGTGAGCGGGACGGAATCAATTCACCCCTCCACTTT.